A selection of T cell receptor beta chains follows, all from one sample in a study of T-cell memory formation after mild COVID-19. TCRdb re-analysed the 5' RACE reads in MiXCR, keeping a single row per CDR3 protein. This table holds roughly 560,000 distinct CDR3 sequences, about a fifth found once. Sequencing was performed on PBMCs or a T cell subset sorted from them (not recorded which). The receptors originated from an adult woman who had mild COVID-19 (a few samples of this study predate the infection). Cell type and time point are not known. Each CDR3 is given with its conserved first and last residue. A D gene is named only where the DNA matches it firmly. Clone size, where shown, is once, few, many, or a class for clones that have expanded.

TRBV20-1	few	TRBJ2-4	NA	TGCAGTGCTATTGCCAGGCGACAGACCAAAAACATTCAGTACTTC	CSAIARRQTKNIQYF
TRBV7-9	NA	TRBJ1-1	NA	TGTGCCAGCAGCTTAGCGGTAGGACTGAACACTGAAGCTTTCTTT	CASSLAVGLNTEAFF
TRBV5-1	few	TRBJ2-2	NA	TGCGCCAGCAGCCTCCGTGCGCTGGGGGCCACCTCCGGGGAGCTGTTTTTT	CASSLRALGATSGELFF
TRBV12-3/TRBV12-4	NA	TRBJ2-3	TRBD2	TGTGCCAGCAGATCTAGCGGGAGGACAGATACGCAGTATTTT	CASRSSGRTDTQYF
TRBV7-8	NA	TRBJ2-3	NA	TGTGCCAGCAACTTACCCTTTTTGAGCGCATTCACAGATACGCAGTATTTT	CASNLPFLSAFTDTQYF
TRBV5-1	NA	TRBJ2-5	TRBD2	TGCGCCAGCAGCTTGGGGTCTAGCGGGGGAGAGACCCAGTACTTC	CASSLGSSGGETQYF
TRBV4-3	many	TRBJ2-3	NA	TGCGCCAGCAGCCAAGAATTAAGGTTTTCCACAGATACGCAGTATTTT	CASSQELRFSTDTQYF
TRBV24-1	few	TRBJ2-3	TRBD1	TGTGCCACCAGTGACGCCGGGACAGTTAGCACAGATACGCAGTATTTT	CATSDAGTVSTDTQYF
TRBV7-2	few	TRBJ2-7	TRBD2	TGTGCCAGCAGCAGACTAGCGGGGGACACCTACGAGCAGTACTTC	CASSRLAGDTYEQYF
TRBV5-5	NA	TRBJ2-3	NA	TGTGCCAGCAGCTTGACCGGGACGGCATCCTCAGATACGCAGTATTTT	CASSLTGTASSDTQYF
TRBV6-2/TRBV6-3	NA	TRBJ2-5	TRBD2	TGTGCCAGCAGTTCGGGACTAGCGGGAGTATGGGAGACCCAGTACTTC	CASSSGLAGVWETQYF
TRBV5-1	NA	TRBJ1-1	NA	TGCGCCAGCTCGACCGGATCGACCACTGAAGCTTTCTTT	CASSTGSTTEAFF
TRBV5-6	NA	TRBJ2-7	NA	TGTGCCAGCAGCTTGGATGGGCTAACGAGCTCCTACGAGCAGTACTTC	CASSLDGLTSSYEQYF
TRBV7-2	many	TRBJ2-1	NA	TGTGCCAGCAGCAGACGGAGGGACAGCCTTCAGTTCTTC	CASSRRRDSLQFF
TRBV4-3	few	TRBJ2-4	NA	TGCGCCAGCAGCCAAGACCCGTACATTCAGTACTTC	CASSQDPYIQYF
TRBV7-2	NA	TRBJ1-2	TRBD1	TGTGCCAGCTCCTTGGGGACAGGGGCGTACTATGGCTACACCTTC	CASSLGTGAYYGYTF
TRBV20-1	NA	TRBJ1-1	NA	TGCAGTGCTAGAGATAAGGGGGGGAACACTGAAGCTTTCTTT	CSARDKGGNTEAFF
TRBV5-6	NA	TRBJ2-5	NA	TGTGCCAGCAGCTTGATCGGCGCTGGGGGGCGAGAGACCCAGTACTTC	CASSLIGAGGRETQYF
TRBV6-5	NA	TRBJ1-6	NA	TGTGCCAGCAGTTATCCCGGACGGTCACCCCTCCACTTT	CASSYPGRSPLHF
TRBV7-2	many	TRBJ2-7	TRBD2	TGTGCCAGCAGCTTGGGCAGGGAGCGGGGTGAGCAGTACTTC	CASSLGRERGEQYF
TRBV19	NA	TRBJ2-3	NA	TGTGCCAGTAGTACCGGAGGCCCTAGCACAGATACGCAGTATTTT	CASSTGGPSTDTQYF
TRBV7-9	NA	TRBJ2-1	NA	TGTGCCTATCCAAGCGTGGAGAGGTACAATGAGCAGTTCTTC	CAYPSVERYNEQFF
TRBV29-1	few	TRBJ1-1	NA	TGCAGCATTTACAGGCATGGGAACACTGAAGCTTTCTTT	CSIYRHGNTEAFF
TRBV20-1	NA	TRBJ2-2	TRBD2	TGCAGTGCTACCCCCCCTGGACTAGGGGAATCGGGGGAGCTGTTTTTT	CSATPPGLGESGELFF
TRBV2	NA	TRBJ2-3	TRBD1	TGTGCCAGCAGTCCGGACAGGGCCCGGGATACGCAGTATTTT	CASSPDRARDTQYF
TRBV20-1	few	TRBJ2-2	NA	TGCAGTGCTAGGATGATAGGATCGAACACCGGGGAGCTGTTTTTT	CSARMIGSNTGELFF
TRBV5-1	NA	TRBJ1-2	NA	TGCGCCAGCAGCATAGGCAGGGAGCCCCACTATGGCTACACCTTC	CASSIGREPHYGYTF
TRBV28	NA	TRBJ2-5	TRBD1	TGTGCCAGCAGCCCGGGACAGGAATTTGAGACCCAGTACTTC	CASSPGQEFETQYF
TRBV7-2	NA	TRBJ2-1	TRBD2	TGTGCCAGCAGCCCCCCATCGGGGGGGAGTGAGCAGTTCTTC	CASSPPSGGSEQFF
TRBV4-3	NA	TRBJ2-6	NA	TGCGCCAGCAGCCCGGATCCCGGGCTTGGGGCCAACGTCCTGACTTTC	CASSPDPGLGANVLTF
TRBV24-1	NA	TRBJ2-5	NA	TGTGCCACCAGTGATTTCGGTCTGACGCCATACCAAGAGACCCAGTACTTC	CATSDFGLTPYQETQYF
TRBV3-1	NA	TRBJ1-6	NA	TGTGCCAGCAGCCCAGTCGGCAGGGCCCCTAATTCACCCCTCCACTTT	CASSPVGRAPNSPLHF
TRBV5-4	NA	TRBJ2-7	TRBD1	TGTGCCAGCAGCTTGACAGGGGCTGCTCGTGAGCAGTACTTC	CASSLTGAAREQYF
TRBV7-3	few	TRBJ2-2	NA	TGTGCCAGCAGCTTAAGGCTAGCGCCGAACACCGGGGAGCTGTTTTTT	CASSLRLAPNTGELFF
TRBV20-1	few	TRBJ2-2	TRBD2	TGCAGTGCAATGATAGCGGGGGGGCCCGTTGACACCGGGGAGCTGTTTTTT	CSAMIAGGPVDTGELFF
TRBV6-5	NA	TRBJ2-7	NA	TGTGCCAGCAGTTACTCGACACAGGGTCTGGGGGAGCAGTACTTC	CASSYSTQGLGEQYF
TRBV7-9	NA	TRBJ2-5	NA	TGTGCCAGCAGCCCCCGGGGAGCAGAATTACAAGAGACCCAGTACTTC	CASSPRGAELQETQYF
TRBV4-2	NA	TRBJ2-1	NA	TGTGCCAGCAGCCAAGGCCACAGGGTAAATGAGCAGTTCTTC	CASSQGHRVNEQFF
TRBV5-1	NA	TRBJ1-5	NA	TGCGCCAGCAGCCCAGGGTTCCATAGCAATCAGCCCCAGCATTTT	CASSPGFHSNQPQHF
TRBV7-9	many	TRBJ2-3	NA	TGTGCCAGCAGCTCCACCGGGCGCTGGGGAGAGGGGACAGATACGCAGTATTTT	CASSSTGRWGEGTDTQYF
TRBV7-2	NA	TRBJ2-3	NA	TGTGCCAGCAGCTTAAGGTTTCTTAGCACAGATACGCAGTATTTT	CASSLRFLSTDTQYF
TRBV4-1	few	TRBJ1-2	TRBD1	TGCGCCAGCAGCCAACTGACAGGGATGGGCGGCTACACCTTC	CASSQLTGMGGYTF